Only a few counts were recorded for the clone carrying this T cell receptor beta chain. Its antigen is undetermined. Only patients with CD8+CD57+ cell expansion on flow cytometry were chosen for sequencing. Sampling of blood occurred while the patients had still received no therapy. Genomic DNA provided the template from which TCR beta VDJ and CDR3 profiles were obtained. TCRdb recomputed calls from the reads with MiXCR, one row per CDR3 protein. The sample has 150,000 to 160,000 distinct CDR3 sequences; about 52% are singletons. V shed 1 base and J shed 0 bases, with 1 base lying between them. Germline values: CDR1 SGHVS, CDR2 FNYEAQ. This CDR3 region has 14 residues. These data are taken from a study of CD8+CD57+ T cells in acquired aplastic anemia. Study-level information: Sorted CD4+ and CD8+ cells yielded DNA averaging about 3.2 ug. Study-wide results and limits: In CD8+ cells, Simpson's diversity showed no significant difference between patients and controls.

The chain is built from TRBV7-6 and TRBJ2-6, with no clear D. The TCR was taken from a human donor with aplastic anemia. The sequenced sample consisted of sorted CD4+, CD8+, or CD8+CD57+ T cells (not recorded which) from PBMCs. This CDR3 reads CASSLGSGANVLTF. DNA for the CDR3: TGTGCCAGCAGCTTAGGCTCTGGGGCCAACGTCCTGACTTTC.